The source of this TCR beta chain is a study of naive and memory T cell subsets. Study-wide results and caveats: Expression changes during T cell differentiation may affect RNA-based TCR counts. Gini index rose across naive, CM, EM and EMRA in CD4 and CD8. A few larger clonotypes appeared in naive repertoires, especially CD8, possibly memory cells re-expressing CD45RA.

With 3 bases removed from V and 2 bases from J, the gap between germline ends came to 19 bases. Germline lookup yields CDR1 MGHRA and CDR2 YSYEKL. The CDR3 extends over 17 amino acids. Both TRBC1 and TRBC2 were covered by a beta constant-region primer of two equimolar oligonucleotides. Nested alpha and beta constant-region primers with the SP2 primer drove four PCR rounds on ligated cDNA. TCRdb analysed the UMI-ligation and nested PCR reads with MiXCR anew, one entry per CDR3 protein. The data hold approximately 90,000 distinct CDR3 sequences, with about 10% observed a single time. There are many counts of this clonotype. What it binds is not known.

The clonotype was recovered from a human donor in good health. Sequencing was carried out using naive CD4+ T cells from blood. The chain joins TRBV4-1 to TRBJ1-2; no clear D gene. This chain's CDR3 is CASSQPGETGINYGYTF. DNA of the CDR3: TGCGCCAGCAGCCAGCCTGGGGAAACCGGCATCAACTATGGCTACACCTTC.